The 17 T cell receptor beta chains below all came from one sample that was sequenced in a study of blood T cell repertoires in COVID-19. Sequencing was performed with immunoSEQ multiplex PCR; in TCRdb, only in-frame clones are kept and a portion is missing. The sample shows about 87,000 clones, approximately 89% of them seen only once. The sample consisted of peripheral blood. The receptors here all came from a woman of 80 years or more with active COVID-19.

This clone was counted once. V and J are TRBV29-1 and TRBJ2-3; possibly TRBD2 for D (6 bases). The CDR3 length is 14 residues. Germline V gene sequence: CDR1 SQVTM, CDR2 ANQGSEA. V was clipped by 4 bases and J by 0 bases, with 11 bases between them. CDR3 protein: CSVGPRGSTDTQYF. The CDR3 DNA follows: TGCAGCGTTGGCCCGCGGGGCAGCACAGATACGCAGTATTTT.

V gene TRBV27 combines with J gene TRBJ2-7; possible D gene TRBD2, 7 bases. CDR3 size: 14 residues. V lost 6 bases, J lost 6 bases, and 18 bases lay in between. CDR1 MNHEY and CDR2 SMNVEV come from the germline V gene (reference sequence). CDR3 amino acids: CASSPRGGRLEQYF. The CDR3 DNA follows: TGTGCCAGCAGCCCGAGGGGGGGGCGTCTCGAGCAGTACTTC.

The chain has TRBV7-2 and TRBJ2-7; a possible D gene is TRBD2 (5 bases). Trimming took 6 bases from V and 2 from J, leaving 14 bases between them. The CDR3 sequence is 14 residues long. Looked up from germline, CDR1 is SGHTA and CDR2 is FQGNSA. The chain's CDR3 is CASRRAGPPYEQYF. CDR3 nucleotide sequence: TGTGCCAGCAGAAGGGCGGGTCCCCCCTACGAGCAGTACTTC.

The chain combines TRBV5-1 with TRBJ2-2; 9 bases map to TRBD2. This CDR3 is 16 amino acids long. The V and J ends lost 2 bases and 6 bases, in that order; junction bases with no gene match: 8. Germline V gene sequence: CDR1 SGHRS, CDR2 YFSETQ. CDR3 in amino acids: CASSFVVAGVSGELFF. CDR3 sequence (DNA): TGCGCCAGCAGCTTCGTAGTAGCGGGAGTATCCGGGGAGCTGTTTTTT. Complete variable domain (other parts from reference TRBV5-1 and TRBJ2-2): KAGVTQTPRYLIKTRGQQVTLSCSPISGHRSVSWYQQTPGQGLQFLFEYFSETQRNKGNFPGRFSGRQFSNSRSEMNVSTLELGDSALYLCASSFVVAGVSGELFFGEGSRLTVL.

In this sample, this clone turned up many times. The chain is built from TRBV7-9 and TRBJ2-7; D not resolved. V lost 3 bases, J lost 5 bases, and 8 bases lay in between. Germline loops: CDR1 SEHNR, CDR2 FQNEAQ (reference sequence). This CDR3 comprises 12 residues. CDR3 bases: TGTGCCAGCAGCTTGGCGGTCGACGAGCAGTACTTC. The encoded protein is CASSLAVDEQYF. Looking up the rest from reference TRBV7-9 and TRBJ2-7 gives the full variable domain: DTGVSQNPRHKITKRGQNVTFRCDPISEHNRLYWYRQTLGQGPEFLTYFQNEAQLEKSRLLSDRFSAERPKGSFSTLEIQRTEQGDSAMYLCASSLAVDEQYFGPGTRLTVT.

The V gene is TRBV28, the J gene TRBJ2-2; D gene uncertain. Germline V gene lookup returns CDR1 MDHEN and CDR2 SYDVKM. There are 14 residues in the CDR3. The ends were cut back, 8 bases at V and 3 bases at J, with 13 bases in the middle. The CDR3 sequence is CASSGHVYTGELFF. CDR3 bases: TGTGCCAGCTCTGGGCACGTTTACACCGGGGAGCTGTTTTTT.

The chain combines TRBV15 with TRBJ2-3, with unresolved D. CDR1 is LNHNV, CDR2 YYDKDF, per germline (reference sequence). Trimming removed 4 bases at V and 4 bases at J, with 9 bases between. The CDR3 consists of 13 residues. In DNA form, the CDR3 reads TGTGCCACCAGCACCGACTGGGCAGATACGCAGTATTTT. It is translated as CATSTDWADTQYF.

The chain joins TRBV5-5 to TRBJ2-3, with 8 bases fitting TRBD1. The V and J ends lost 0 bases and 4 bases, in that order; junction bases with no gene match: 1. This CDR3 contains 14 residues. Germline CDR1 is SGHKS and CDR2 is YYEKEE (reference sequence). The CDR3 region is CASSLGTGPDTQYF. As DNA, the CDR3 is TGTGCCAGCAGCTTGGGGACAGGGCCAGATACGCAGTATTTT.

This sequence joins TRBV15 and TRBJ2-7; 11 nucleotides line up with TRBD1. V was pared by 2 bases and J by 3 bases, with 6 bases of the junction left unmatched. Germline V gene sequence: CDR1 LNHNV, CDR2 YYDKDF (reference sequence). This CDR3 is built from 16 residues. CDR3 in DNA: TGTGCCACCAGCAGAAGCAGGACAGGGGGCATCTACGAGCAGTACTTC. Translated: CATSRSRTGGIYEQYF.

The chain links TRBV11-2 to TRBJ1-1; 7 positions match TRBD1. Germline V CDR1 and CDR2: SGHAT, FQNNGV. This CDR3 has 15 residues. Trimming at V came to 4 bases and at J to 9 bases, leaving 14 bases not matched to a gene. The CDR3 DNA sequence: TGTGCCAGCAGCTCGCCCGCGCCCACAGGGGCCCAAGCTTTCTTT. Translating it yields CASSSPAPTGAQAFF.

This clone has just a few counts. The V gene is TRBV29-1, the J gene TRBJ2-7; D might be TRBD1 (7 bases). Per germline, CDR1 SQVTM and CDR2 ANQGSEA. The V end was cut by 8 bases, the J end by 1 base, with 12 bases between. The CDR3 length is 12 residues. CDR3 coding DNA: TGCAGCACGCGGGACAGTTCCTACGAGCAGTACTTC. This gives the protein CSTRDSSYEQYF.

CDR3 in amino acids: CASIPNGGYGYTF. The CDR3, as DNA: TGTGCCAGCATCCCGAATGGCGGTTATGGCTACACCTTC. The rearrangement links TRBV6-5 to TRBJ1-2; D unclear. CDR1 is MNHEY and CDR2 is SVGAGI in the germline V gene. Between the trimmed V and J ends, which lost 7 bases and 5 bases, there was a span of 14 bases. The CDR3 sequence is 13 residues long.

V usage is TRBV5-1 and J usage is TRBJ1-2; D is ambiguous. V was trimmed by 0 bases and J by 4 bases, leaving 16 bases between them. CDR3 length: 16 amino acids. Germline CDR1 is SGHRS and CDR2 is YFSETQ. For the CDR3, the DNA is TGCGCCAGCAGCTTGGATGTGTGGGCAGCAAGCTATGGCTACACCTTC. Translated: CASSLDVWAASYGYTF.

The chain carries TRBV5-5 and TRBJ2-7, with 16 nucleotides matching TRBD2. J lost 2 bases, V lost 3 bases, and 2 bases had no gene match. Looked up from germline, CDR1 is SGHKS and CDR2 is YYEKEE (reference sequence). The CDR3 totals 16 residues. The DNA for the CDR3 is TGTGCCAGCAGCTCCGGGACTAGCGGGAGGGCCTACGAGCAGTACTTC. Translated: CASSSGTSGRAYEQYF.

The rearrangement uses TRBV15 and TRBJ2-7; tentative D call: TRBD1 (6 bases). Germline V gene sequence: CDR1 LNHNV, CDR2 YYDKDF (reference sequence). The V and J ends lost 2 bases and 2 bases respectively, with 13 bases between them. The CDR3 consists of 15 residues. DNA for the CDR3: TGTGCCACCAGCAGACAACTACAGGGCACCTACGAGCAGTACTTC. Its protein product is CATSRQLQGTYEQYF.

Of note for this clone: Additional DNA sequences in this sample encode the identical CDR3. Here the CDR3 DNA reads TGTGCCAGCAGACAGGGCTACGAGCAGTACTTC. Protein sequence: CASRQGYEQYF. This chain links TRBV3-1 (or the pseudogene TRBV3-2) with TRBJ2-7, with D perhaps TRBD1 (6 bases). Trimming left V 6 bases short and J 3 bases short, with 6 bases between. CDR3 length: 11 residues. In germline, CDR1 is LGHDT, CDR2 YNNKEL (reference sequence).

The chain recombines TRBV21-1 with TRBJ1-5. TRBV21-1 constitutes a pseudogene. The CDR3 sequence is 15 residues long. DNA for the CDR3: TGTGCCAGCAGCCCTGAGGAGGGTAGGAATCAGCCCCAGCATTTT. This translates into CASSPEEGRNQPQHF.